This T cell receptor beta chain was profiled in a study of OX40 agonist ivuxolimab in advanced cancers. The CDR3 loop spans 13 amino acids. Per germline, CDR1 SGHTA and CDR2 FQGNSA. V shed 5 bases and J shed 0 bases, with 5 bases lying between them. Sequencing was performed with immunoSEQ multiplex PCR; in TCRdb, only in-frame clones are kept and a portion is missing. This sample has roughly 80,000 clones, with around four fifths found just once. The clonotype comes from an adult with an advanced solid tumor such as melanoma, head and neck, liver or kidney cancer. The chain is built from TRBV7-2 and TRBJ1-5; D uncertain. Source: CD4+ or CD8+ T cells sorted from blood, taken in a trial of the OX40 agonist ivuxolimab. The CDR3 reads CASSLNSNQPQHF. The CDR3 DNA follows: TGTGCCAGCAGCCTAAATAGCAATCAGCCCCAGCATTTT.